A single sample is the source of the 6 T cell receptor beta chains below, sequenced in a study of Graves' ophthalmopathy and Graves' hyperthyroidism. The authors amplified TCR beta CDR3 regions, and they did so from RNA transcripts for repertoire sequencing. An opening RT-PCR round employed HTBI primers and preceded a second-round multiplex PCR. TCRdb called the multiplex PCR reads again in MiXCR, with one record for every CDR3 protein. The data show some 210,000 distinct CDR3 sequences, 25% to 30% seen once. The sample was peripheral blood. The receptors here all came from a man over 45 with Graves' ophthalmopathy.

The genes are TRBV29-1 and TRBJ1-2, with a weak D call TRBD1 (5 bases). The CDR3 extends over 12 amino acids. The V end was cut by 6 bases, the J end by 4 bases, with 12 bases between. The V gene's germline CDR1 is SQVTM and CDR2 ANQGSEA. Written as DNA, the CDR3 is TGCAGCGTCAGAATAGACAGCTATGGCTACACCTTC. The encoded protein is CSVRIDSYGYTF.

This chain connects TRBV20-1 to TRBJ2-5, with 8 positions matching TRBD2. CDR3 length equals 14 residues. Per the germline V gene, CDR1 is DFQATT and CDR2 is SNEGSKA (reference sequence). The J segment lost 0 bases and the V segment lost 8 bases, leaving 8 bases of the junction unmatched. The CDR3 is CSSLRLANQETQYF. CDR3 coding DNA: TGCAGTTCCCTGAGACTAGCGAACCAAGAGACCCAGTACTTC.

This clonotype has a count of ten or more. J is TRBJ2-7 and V is TRBV6-1; 12 bases line up with TRBD2. CDR3 size: 17 residues. CDR1 is MNHNS and CDR2 is SASEGT in the germline V gene. V gave up 1 base and J gave up 2 bases; unmatched junction bases: 6. CDR3 coding DNA: TGTGCCAGCAGTGAAGAGTCGGGACTAGCGGGCACCTACGAGCAGTACTTC. Amino acids: CASSEESGLAGTYEQYF.

In this sample, this clonotype turned up many times. V gene TRBV27 combines with J gene TRBJ2-5, with 12 bases identical to TRBD2. The V and J ends lost 8 bases and 7 bases, in that order; junction bases with no gene match: 5. Germline V lookup: CDR1 MNHEY, CDR2 SMNVEV (reference sequence). The length of the CDR3 is 13 residues. The CDR3 bases are TGTGCCAGCGCCCAGGGACTAGCGGGGACCCAGTACTTC. Translating gives CASAQGLAGTQYF.

This clonotype was counted at least ten times. This chain connects TRBV6-2 or TRBV6-3 to TRBJ2-7; no clear D. The CDR3 loop spans 14 amino acids. V gave up 4 bases and J gave up 0 bases, with 10 bases separating them. Germline CDR1 is MNHEY and CDR2 is SVGEGT. The CDR3: CASSSQKNSYEQYF. CDR3 DNA: TGTGCCAGCAGTTCCCAGAAAAACTCCTACGAGCAGTACTTC.

The chain couples TRBV6-2 or TRBV6-3 to TRBJ1-5, with 8 bases aligning to TRBD1. This CDR3 contains 15 residues. Unmatched junction bases numbered 5, after V lost 4 bases and J lost 3 bases. Per germline, CDR1 MNHEY and CDR2 SVGEGT. The CDR3 DNA reads as TGTGCCAGCAGTTTTTTGACAGGGGCCAATCAGCCCCAGCATTTT. Protein product: CASSFLTGANQPQHF.